The 9 T cell receptor beta chains presented below share a single source sample, sequenced in a study of T cells in Graves' hyperthyroidism and ophthalmopathy. Amplification of TCR beta CDR3 regions was performed using RNA transcripts as template. A set of HTBI primers served as the primers for a first-round RT-PCR of the TCR CDR3. One entry per CDR3 protein results from TCRdb running MiXCR on the multiplex PCR reads. The table has 750,000 to 950,000 distinct CDR3 sequences, over 35% seen once; the top ten hold roughly 8.3%. The material sequenced was blood. The source of these receptors is a man aged 18 to 30 with Graves' hyperthyroidism.

This clonotype has at least ten counts. The V gene is TRBV19, the J gene TRBJ1-2, with D possibly matching TRBD1 (5 bases). Trimming removed 3 bases at V and 0 bases at J, with 11 bases between. CDR1 and CDR2 (germline): LNHDA, SQIVND (reference sequence). This CDR3 spans 15 amino acids. This chain's CDR3 is CASSIGRTSNYGYTF. As DNA, the CDR3 is TGTGCCAGTAGTATTGGTAGGACATCTAACTATGGCTACACCTTC.

This clonotype was seen at least ten times. V and J are TRBV11-2 and TRBJ2-7; D is perhaps TRBD1 (6 bases). The germline gives CDR1 SGHAT, CDR2 FQNNGV. Trimming removed 2 bases from V and 4 bases from J, with 12 bases in between. There are 14 residues in the CDR3. DNA for the CDR3: TGTGCCAGCAGCTTACCAGGGGACGGATACGAGCAGTACTTC. Translating gives CASSLPGDGYEQYF. The full variable domain, with the rest looked up from reference TRBV11-2 and TRBJ2-7, is EAGVAQSPRYKIIEKRQSVAFWCNPISGHATLYWYQQILGQGPKLLIQFQNNGVVDDSQLPKDRFSAERLKGVDSTLKIQPAKLEDSAVYLCASSLPGDGYEQYFGPGTRLTVT.

In its sample, this clonotype was seen a few times. The chain is built from TRBV11-3 and TRBJ1-1; 8 nucleotides agree with TRBD1. J gave up 6 bases and V 7 bases, and 4 bases lay outside the gene matches. CDR1 is SGHNT and CDR2 is YENEEA in the germline V gene. The CDR3 runs to 12 residues. CDR3 residues: CASKDRGAEAFF. Written as DNA, the CDR3 is TGTGCCAGCAAAGACAGGGGAGCTGAAGCTTTCTTT.

V and J are TRBV12-3 or TRBV12-4 and TRBJ2-5; possibly TRBD1 or TRBD2 for D (5 bases each). Trimming took off 5 bases at V and 5 bases at J, with 15 bases between the two ends. The CDR3 runs to 14 residues. CDR3 protein: CASSPRHEGETQYF. DNA for the CDR3: TGTGCCAGCAGTCCTCGTCATGAGGGGGAGACCCAGTACTTC.

Ten or more counts support this clonotype. This chain connects TRBV25-1 to TRBJ1-1, with D possibly TRBD1 on 6 matching bases. The CDR3 runs to 13 residues. V lost 5 bases and J lost 10, with 17 bases in between. Germline V gene sequence: CDR1 MGHDK, CDR2 SYGVNS. CDR3 amino acids: CASSIGGGGGAFF. Written as DNA, the CDR3 is TGTGCCAGCAGTATAGGCGGCGGAGGGGGAGCTTTCTTT. Looking up the rest from reference TRBV25-1 and TRBJ1-1 gives the full variable domain: EADIYQTPRYLVIGTGKKITLECSQTMGHDKMYWYQQDPGMELHLIHYSYGVNSTEKGDLSSESTVSRIRTEHFPLTLESARPSHTSQYLCASSIGGGGGAFFGQGTRLTVV.

This clonotype showed up many times. The chain is built from TRBV20-1 and TRBJ1-4; 8 nucleotides agree with TRBD1. With 6 bases clipped from V and 8 bases from J, the junction kept 8 bases outside the gene matches. CDR1 DFQATT and CDR2 SNEGSKA come from the germline V gene (reference sequence). The CDR3 length is 13 residues. The CDR3: CSAPGQGNEKLFF. Written as DNA, the CDR3 is TGCAGTGCCCCAGGACAGGGTAACGAAAAACTGTTTTTT.

This clonotype has just a few counts. The DNA for the CDR3 is TGCGCCACCTCAATACTCCCCTCCTACGAGCAGTACTTC. Residues: CATSILPSYEQYF. This sequence joins TRBV5-1 and TRBJ2-7; D is undetermined. Germline CDR1 SGHRS, CDR2 YFSETQ. This CDR3 spans 13 amino acids. Trimming cost V 9 bases and J 0 bases, with 13 bases left between them.

Concerning this clonotype: At one boundary the junction diverges from the germline segment, which might be a read error. This chain joins TRBV7-2 and TRBJ1-4; 7 positions agree with TRBD1. The CDR3 spans 15 residues. CDR1 is SGHTA and CDR2 is FQGNSA in the germline V gene. CDR3 residues: CASSPRGQWDEKLFF. The CDR3 DNA reads as TGCGCCAGCAGCCCTAGGGGACAGTGGGATGAAAAACTGTTTTTT.

In this sample, this clonotype turned up many times. V usage is TRBV29-1 and J usage is TRBJ1-3; D is uncertain. With 5 bases removed from V and 7 bases from J, the gap between germline ends came to 15 bases. Germline V gene sequence: CDR1 SQVTM, CDR2 ANQGSEA. The CDR3 totals 13 residues. The CDR3 here is CSVLQVGRNTIYF. The CDR3 region has the DNA TGCAGCGTTTTACAAGTTGGGAGGAACACCATATATTTT.